These T cell receptor beta chains were read from a single sample in a study of T-cell reconstitution after alpha-beta-depleted transplantation in children. Each CDR3 protein is one row after TCRdb ran MiXCR on the PCR reads. Of 250,000 to 350,000 distinct CDR3 sequences listed, about 10% are singletons. The sequencing used PBMCs from the stem cell graft donor, collected from the stem cell graft. The receptors shown here come from a human donor who donated a stem cell graft to a child with SCID. Each CDR3 is given without its conserved first and last residue. The D gene is left open where the match is weak. The listing skips clone size in some rows; elsewhere it reads once, few, many or a size class.

V gene: TRBV19
clone size: few
D gene: NA
J gene: TRBJ1-4
CDR3 protein: ASSPPGNEKLF

V gene: TRBV7-9
clone size: many
D gene: NA
J gene: TRBJ2-1
CDR3 protein: ASSGASTLYNEQF

V gene: TRBV3-1
clone size: NA
D gene: NA
J gene: TRBJ1-1
CDR3 protein: ASSLGDGGTEAF

V gene: TRBV5-1
clone size: NA
D gene: NA
J gene: TRBJ1-2
CDR3 protein: ASSGTISNYGYT

V gene: TRBV11-2
clone size: few
D gene: NA
J gene: TRBJ2-1
CDR3 protein: ASSLASGPYAEQF

V gene: TRBV27
clone size: NA
D gene: TRBD1
J gene: TRBJ2-5
CDR3 protein: ASSSPRQGGETQY

V gene: TRBV4-2
clone size: NA
D gene: NA
J gene: TRBJ2-1
CDR3 protein: ASSQEGARSYNEQF

V gene: TRBV6-1
clone size: NA
D gene: NA
J gene: TRBJ2-5
CDR3 protein: ASSLPGEGETQY

V gene: TRBV3-1
clone size: NA
D gene: TRBD1
J gene: TRBJ2-5
CDR3 protein: ASSLTGGAHEETQY

V gene: TRBV5-1
clone size: few
D gene: TRBD1
J gene: TRBJ2-3
CDR3 protein: ASSLDGQGASDTQY

V gene: TRBV4-2
clone size: NA
D gene: TRBD1
J gene: TRBJ1-2
CDR3 protein: ASSQGQGEGYGYT

V gene: TRBV5-6
clone size: few
D gene: NA
J gene: TRBJ1-1
CDR3 protein: ASSLGAPMNTEAF

V gene: TRBV12-3/TRBV12-4
clone size: NA
D gene: TRBD2
J gene: TRBJ2-5
CDR3 protein: ASSRLAGAPQETQY

V gene: TRBV7-2
clone size: NA
D gene: NA
J gene: TRBJ2-3
CDR3 protein: ASSSYSTDTQY

V gene: TRBV5-1
clone size: NA
D gene: NA
J gene: TRBJ2-5
CDR3 protein: ASSLLDGGEETQY

V gene: TRBV6-4
clone size: few
D gene: NA
J gene: TRBJ2-7
CDR3 protein: ASSDSTLGSGEQY

V gene: TRBV4-1
clone size: few
D gene: TRBD2
J gene: TRBJ2-5
CDR3 protein: ASSQPGLGGETQY

V gene: TRBV10-3
clone size: many
D gene: NA
J gene: TRBJ1-1
CDR3 protein: AIHGGRETEAF

V gene: TRBV20-1
clone size: many
D gene: NA
J gene: TRBJ2-1
CDR3 protein: SARGQTAEQF

V gene: TRBV5-1
clone size: few
D gene: TRBD1
J gene: TRBJ1-6
CDR3 protein: ASRGDSGNSPLH

V gene: TRBV7-6
clone size: few
D gene: NA
J gene: TRBJ1-4
CDR3 protein: ASSLGEAEKLF

V gene: TRBV12-3/TRBV12-4
clone size: NA
D gene: NA
J gene: TRBJ1-4
CDR3 protein: ASSTRTPTNEKLF

V gene: TRBV12-3/TRBV12-4
clone size: few
D gene: NA
J gene: TRBJ2-7
CDR3 protein: ASSLPAGLIYEQY

V gene: TRBV7-9
clone size: many
D gene: NA
J gene: TRBJ1-4
CDR3 protein: ASSYDGPNEKLF

V gene: TRBV5-1
clone size: NA
D gene: NA
J gene: TRBJ2-3
CDR3 protein: ASSLGDSPYDTQY

V gene: TRBV5-1
clone size: few
D gene: TRBD2
J gene: TRBJ2-3
CDR3 protein: ASSLYSGGPDTQY

V gene: TRBV7-8
clone size: many
D gene: TRBD1
J gene: TRBJ2-7
CDR3 protein: ASSSGQGRAYEQY

V gene: TRBV5-1
clone size: few
D gene: NA
J gene: TRBJ2-1
CDR3 protein: ASTTDSYNEQF

V gene: TRBV6-1
clone size: NA
D gene: NA
J gene: TRBJ1-4
CDR3 protein: ASKFQQGTNEKLF

V gene: TRBV20-1
clone size: NA
D gene: NA
J gene: TRBJ2-7
CDR3 protein: SARDHPAYEQY

V gene: TRBV5-1
clone size: many
D gene: NA
J gene: TRBJ1-1
CDR3 protein: ASRSRTVNTEAF

V gene: TRBV12-3/TRBV12-4
clone size: NA
D gene: NA
J gene: TRBJ2-5
CDR3 protein: ASSLCSRETQY

V gene: TRBV7-8
clone size: NA
D gene: NA
J gene: TRBJ2-5
CDR3 protein: ASSLGGQGGTQY

V gene: TRBV11-2
clone size: NA
D gene: TRBD2
J gene: TRBJ2-3
CDR3 protein: ASSSQSRSGGVADTQY

V gene: TRBV10-3
clone size: few
D gene: NA
J gene: TRBJ2-7
CDR3 protein: AIKRDIAYEQY

V gene: TRBV3-1
clone size: few
D gene: NA
J gene: TRBJ2-2
CDR3 protein: ASSQVYGTGELF

V gene: TRBV29-1
clone size: NA
D gene: TRBD2
J gene: TRBJ2-7
CDR3 protein: SVSGTSGLTYEQY

V gene: TRBV9
clone size: few
D gene: NA
J gene: TRBJ2-5
CDR3 protein: ASSVLAFQETQY

V gene: TRBV5-6
clone size: NA
D gene: NA
J gene: TRBJ2-1
CDR3 protein: ASSGVSSYNEQF

V gene: TRBV15
clone size: NA
D gene: TRBD2
J gene: TRBJ2-7
CDR3 protein: ATSRGMGTSGVNEQY

V gene: TRBV7-8
clone size: NA
D gene: TRBD1
J gene: TRBJ2-5
CDR3 protein: ASSHPQGEETQY

V gene: TRBV11-1
clone size: few
D gene: NA
J gene: TRBJ2-6
CDR3 protein: ASSLSGLPFSGANVLT

V gene: TRBV2
clone size: few
D gene: NA
J gene: TRBJ2-7
CDR3 protein: ASILDSSYEQY

V gene: TRBV5-1
clone size: NA
D gene: NA
J gene: TRBJ2-1
CDR3 protein: ASSSNRDAYNEQF

V gene: TRBV27
clone size: NA
D gene: NA
J gene: TRBJ2-5
CDR3 protein: ASSSSAVKETQY

V gene: TRBV12-3/TRBV12-4
clone size: NA
D gene: NA
J gene: TRBJ1-6
CDR3 protein: ASSFSGDSPLH

V gene: TRBV4-1
clone size: NA
D gene: NA
J gene: TRBJ2-3
CDR3 protein: ASSPVWRGMVDTQY